The entry below describes one T cell receptor (beta chain). Antigen: not known. These data are taken from a study of neurological immune-mediated disorders. General observations from the study: Private repertoires in all groups were suggested, as expanded clones shared no CDR3 amino acid sequences across subjects. The repertoires of 18 of 34 multiple sclerosis patients fell into one related-CDR3 cluster (a possible signature) under phylogenetic grouping.

5'RACE employing 10-nucleotide random UMIs yielded the cDNA. MiXCR was run by TCRdb on the 5' RACE reads, yielding one entry per CDR3 protein. The top ten hold around 3.6% of the sample, which has tens of thousands of distinct CDR3 sequences, 3% to 4% seen once. The CDR3 contains 14 residues. The germline CDR1 and CDR2 sequences are WSHSY and SAAADI. V was cut by 2 bases and J by 3 bases, with 8 bases left in between. The clonotype comes from a middle-aged man with multiple sclerosis. The rearrangement links TRBV10-2 to TRBJ1-5; D is unclear. The sample consisted of PBMCs. CDR3 sequence: CASSEVEINQPQHF. The CDR3 DNA sequence: TGCGCCAGCAGTGAGGTAGAAATCAATCAGCCCCAGCATTTT.